The TCR beta chain described here comes from a study of shared clonotypes between healthy human individuals. Study-level points and caveats: Some clonotypes were shared by all four sorted-subset donors, while others were not shared. The non-shared ones had lower generation probabilities than the shared ones.

All donors were Caucasian adults living in Nashville, Tennessee. With respect to this clone: As yet, its antigen is unknown.

Genomic DNA from each subset was divided evenly over several immunoSEQ plates. How the authors handled the data: Junction-only immunoSEQ data arrived without quality scores, meaning filtering differed. Profiled with immunoSEQ multiplex PCR; TCRdb holds only in-frame clones, not every one. V, J and clone size were drawn from that table, and D and trimming were deduced from the DNA. The sample yields fewer than 1.8 million clones, around 98.5% seen once. The CDR3 is made up of 14 amino acids. CDR1 SGHRS and CDR2 YFSETQ come from the germline V gene. Trimming at V came to 2 bases and at J to 6 bases, leaving 3 bases not matched to a gene.

The specimen was naive CD4+ T cells sorted from blood. As for subset: CD45RA+ positively selected. The receptor was derived from a man younger than 40 in good health. This rearrangement joins TRBV5-1 to TRBJ2-1; 9 bases line up with TRBD1. The CDR3 bases are TGCGCCAGCAGCTTAGGGACAGGGATCAATGAGCAGTTCTTC. Amino acid sequence: CASSLGTGINEQFF.